Presented here are 21 T cell receptor beta chains from one specimen sequenced in a study of blood T cell repertoires in COVID-19. Some clones are missing from TCRdb's copy, which holds only in-frame ones; the method was immunoSEQ multiplex PCR. The data hold about 220,000 clones, with roughly 80% observed a single time. Source material: peripheral blood. These TCRs come from a woman aged 25 to 39 who had recovered from COVID-19.

V and J are TRBV7-8 and TRBJ2-2, with 11 positions matching TRBD2. CDR1 SGHVS and CDR2 FQNEAQ come from the germline V gene. The trim removed 5 bases at V and 4 bases at J, leaving 9 bases unmatched. This CDR3 is built from 17 residues. CDR3 sequence reads: CASSPAPGTSGTGELFF. CDR3 nucleotide sequence: TGTGCCAGCAGCCCAGCGCCCGGGACTAGCGGCACCGGGGAGCTGTTTTTT.

The chain recombines TRBV6-2 or TRBV6-3 with TRBJ2-5; 11 bases fit TRBD2. Germline CDR1 is MNHEY and CDR2 is SVGEGT. The V and J ends lost 6 bases and 5 bases, in that order; junction bases with no gene match: 11. This CDR3 is built from 16 residues. Here the CDR3 reads CASSLSLAGGQETQYF. CDR3 nucleotides: TGTGCCAGCAGCCTCTCCTTAGCGGGAGGGCAGGAGACCCAGTACTTC.

This clone was detected only a few times. The V and J genes are TRBV1 and TRBJ2-5; the table gives TRBD2 as D, unverified against the DNA. TRBV1 is an annotated pseudogene. The CDR3 spans 15 residues. Here the CDR3 reads CTSSPPKRRSETQYF. CDR3 in DNA: TGCACCAGCAGCCCACCCAAAAGGAGATCAGAGACCCAGTACTTC.

V and J are TRBV2 and TRBJ2-2; 13 bases map to TRBD2. Germline V gene sequence: CDR1 SNHLY, CDR2 FYNNEI. V shed 2 bases, J shed 7 bases, and the junction held 4 bases outside the gene matches. This CDR3 contains 16 residues. The CDR3 nucleotides read TGTGCCAGCAGTGAAAGACTAGCGGGAGGAGGCGGGGAGCTGTTTTTT. Translating it yields CASSERLAGGGGELFF.

The rearrangement joins TRBV6-5 to TRBJ2-7; TRBD1 agrees at 8 bases. The trim removed 9 bases at V and 6 bases at J, leaving 7 bases unmatched. This CDR3 has 12 amino acids. The V gene's germline CDR1 is MNHEY and CDR2 SVGAGI. CDR3: CASRQGFVEQYF. The CDR3 bases are TGTGCCAGTAGACAGGGGTTTGTCGAGCAGTACTTC.

The chain carries TRBV30 and TRBJ2-1; D is perhaps TRBD2 (5 bases). V lost 5 bases and J 0 bases, leaving 8 bases between the germline ends. Germline V gene data show CDR1 as GTSNPN and CDR2 as SVGIG (reference sequence). This CDR3 spans 13 amino acids. The CDR3 region is CAWVGSSYNEQFF. CDR3 DNA: TGTGCCTGGGTGGGGAGCTCCTACAATGAGCAGTTCTTC.

The DNA of the CDR3 is TGTGCCAGCTGGGGACAGTCGAACACCGGGGAGCTGTTTTTT. Translated, it gives CASWGQSNTGELFF. The J gene is TRBJ2-2, the V gene TRBV6-5; TRBD1 matches 7 bases. Germline V gene lookup returns CDR1 MNHEY and CDR2 SVGAGI. The CDR3 consists of 14 residues. V shed 8 bases, J shed 0 bases, and the junction held 3 bases outside the gene matches.

The J gene is TRBJ2-3, the V gene TRBV15, with D possibly TRBD2 on 6 matching bases. Trimming took 5 bases from V and 6 from J, leaving 15 bases between them. Germline CDR1 reads LNHNV; CDR2 reads YYDKDF (reference sequence). This CDR3 contains 14 residues. The CDR3 loop reads CATSSLLRGDTQYF. The DNA for the CDR3 is TGTGCCACCAGCTCTTTACTCCGGGGGGATACGCAGTATTTT.

This chain links TRBV6-1 with TRBJ1-5; possible D gene TRBD1, 5 bases. This CDR3 comprises 15 residues. The germline V and J ends were trimmed by 1 base and 6 bases, with 13 bases remaining between them. Germline CDR1 reads MNHNS; CDR2 reads SASEGT. Written as DNA, the CDR3 is TGTGCCAGCAGTGAAGGTAGACAGATCGGTCAGCCCCAGCATTTT. Its protein product is CASSEGRQIGQPQHF.

The table lists this clone with a count of one. V and J are TRBV7-9 and TRBJ1-5; the D gene is possibly TRBD1 (5 bases). Trimming cost V 5 bases and J 1 base, with 21 bases left between them. Germline V CDR1 and CDR2: SEHNR, FQNEAQ (reference sequence). This CDR3 has 18 residues. This CDR3 is CASSRTGGRKESNQPQHF. For the CDR3, the DNA is TGTGCCAGCAGCCGGACCGGGGGGAGGAAAGAGAGCAATCAGCCCCAGCATTTT. Drawing the rest from reference TRBV7-9 and TRBJ1-5, the complete variable domain is DTGVSQNPRHKITKRGQNVTFRCDPISEHNRLYWYRQTLGQGPEFLTYFQNEAQLEKSRLLSDRFSAERPKGSFSTLEIQRTEQGDSAMYLCASSRTGGRKESNQPQHFGDGTRLSIL.

Details on this clone: Other DNA sequences in the sample encode the same CDR3. DNA for the CDR3: TGTGCCAGCAGTTGGCAGGGCAATCAGCCCCAGCATTTT. Translation gives CASSWQGNQPQHF. The genes are TRBV27 and TRBJ1-5; D unclear. The germline V gene has CDR1 MNHEY and CDR2 SMNVEV (reference sequence). The V gene lost 4 bases and the J gene lost 2 bases, with 6 bases spanning the gap. The CDR3 covers 13 residues.

This clone was found once. CDR3 DNA: TGTGCCAGTTTCGGACTAGCGGGAGGTTACGAGCAGTACTTC. Amino acid sequence: CASFGLAGGYEQYF. The V call is TRBV6-5, the J call TRBJ2-7, with TRBD2 matching over 14 bases. The CDR3 is made up of 14 amino acids. The trim removed 9 bases at V and 4 bases at J, leaving 5 bases unmatched. Per germline, CDR1 MNHEY and CDR2 SVGAGI.

The V and J genes are TRBV18 and TRBJ2-3, with 9 bases that match TRBD2. V shed 6 bases and J 2 bases; nucleotides not matched to a gene: 12. CDR3 size: 17 residues. CDR1 and CDR2 (germline): KGHSH, LQKENI. DNA for the CDR3: TGTGCCAGCTCCCCCCTAGTTAGCGGGGGCTCCACAGATACGCAGTATTTT. This codes for CASSPLVSGGSTDTQYF.

V usage is TRBV5-3 and J usage is TRBJ1-6, with D tentatively TRBD1 (5 bases). TRBV5-3 is an ORF, with its function uncertain. Trimming removed 2 bases from V and 2 bases from J, with 11 bases in between. This CDR3 is built from 16 residues. CDR3 in amino acids: CARSFDSLAYNSPLHF. CDR3 DNA sequence: TGTGCCAGAAGCTTTGACAGTCTTGCCTATAATTCACCCCTCCACTTT.

V is TRBV4-1 and J is TRBJ2-2; 13 nucleotides match TRBD2. Germline V gives CDR1 MGHRA, CDR2 YSYEKL. The J segment lost 4 bases and the V segment lost 3 bases, leaving 14 bases of the junction unmatched. CDR3 length: 20 residues. The CDR3 sequence is CASSQGGAGTSGVGTGELFF. CDR3 nucleotide sequence: TGCGCCAGCAGCCAGGGGGGAGCCGGGACTAGCGGGGTCGGCACCGGGGAGCTGTTTTTT.

This chain uses TRBV29-1 with TRBJ2-3, with D uncertain. Germline V CDR1 and CDR2: SQVTM, ANQGSEA. The CDR3 spans 11 residues. V lost 4 bases, J lost 2 bases, and 4 bases lay in between. CDR3 in DNA: TGCAGCGTTGCAAACACAGATACGCAGTATTTT. Its protein product is CSVANTDTQYF.

The chain joins TRBV28 to TRBJ2-5; 13 bases align to TRBD2. The CDR3 has 16 amino acids. Germline values: CDR1 MDHEN, CDR2 SYDVKM. The V gene end was trimmed by 5 bases and the J gene end by 5 bases; junction bases not matched to a gene: 8. CDR3 DNA: TGTGCCAGCAGTCTGGGCGGACTAGCGGGAGTGGAGACCCAGTACTTC. Translating gives CASSLGGLAGVETQYF.

The V and J genes are TRBV30 and TRBJ2-4; TRBD2 matches at 7 bases. The V segment lost 0 bases and the J segment 6 bases; nucleotides outside the gene matches: 5. The germline V gene has CDR1 GTSNPN and CDR2 SVGIG (reference sequence). CDR3 length equals 14 residues. The CDR3 is CAWSVPGRRNIQYF. The DNA of the CDR3 is TGTGCCTGGAGTGTACCCGGGAGGAGAAACATTCAGTACTTC.

J is TRBJ2-5 and V is TRBV11-2; 10 bases are shared with TRBD1. Trimming removed 0 bases from V and 4 bases from J; junction bases left unmatched: 5. The CDR3 extends over 16 amino acids. The germline V gene has CDR1 SGHAT and CDR2 FQNNGV. The CDR3 DNA follows: TGTGCCAGCAGCTTAGACGTAGGACAGGGGGGAGAGACCCAGTACTTC. Protein: CASSLDVGQGGETQYF.

The rearrangement links TRBV9 to TRBJ2-7; the match to TRBD2 covers 12 bases. V shed 0 bases and J 6 bases; nucleotides not matched to a gene: 7. Per germline, CDR1 SGDLS and CDR2 YYNGEE. The CDR3 is 16 residues long. The CDR3 nucleotides are TGTGCCAGCAGCGTAGCTGAGGCTAGCGGGAGGGGCGAGCAGTACTTC. This encodes CASSVAEASGRGEQYF. Full variable domain (rest looked up from reference TRBV9 and TRBJ2-7): DSGVTQTPKHLITATGQRVTLRCSPRSGDLSVYWYQQSLDQGLQFLIQYYNGEERAKGNILERFSAQQFPDLHSELNLSSLELGDSALYFCASSVAEASGRGEQYFGPGTRLTVT.

This clone has just one count. The gene calls are TRBV19 and TRBJ2-7; a possible D gene is TRBD1 (6 bases). The CDR3 is 12 amino acids. V shed 7 bases and J shed 3 bases, with 10 bases lying between them. The germline V gene encodes CDR1 LNHDA and CDR2 SQIVND (reference sequence). The CDR3 reads CASTSDSYEQYF. In nucleotides, the CDR3 is TGTGCCAGTACCTCGGACAGCTACGAGCAGTACTTC.